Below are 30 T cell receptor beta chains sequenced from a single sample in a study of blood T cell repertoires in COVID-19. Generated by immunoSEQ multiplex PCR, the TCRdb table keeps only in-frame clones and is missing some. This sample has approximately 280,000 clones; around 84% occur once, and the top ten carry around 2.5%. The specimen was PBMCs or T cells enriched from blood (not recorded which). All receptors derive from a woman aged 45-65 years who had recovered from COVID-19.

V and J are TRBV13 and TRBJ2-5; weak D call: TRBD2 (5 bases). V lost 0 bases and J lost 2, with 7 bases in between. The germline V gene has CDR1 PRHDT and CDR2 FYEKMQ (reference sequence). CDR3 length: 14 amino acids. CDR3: CASSLGTIQETQYF. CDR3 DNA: TGTGCCAGCAGCTTAGGGACTATTCAAGAGACCCAGTACTTC.

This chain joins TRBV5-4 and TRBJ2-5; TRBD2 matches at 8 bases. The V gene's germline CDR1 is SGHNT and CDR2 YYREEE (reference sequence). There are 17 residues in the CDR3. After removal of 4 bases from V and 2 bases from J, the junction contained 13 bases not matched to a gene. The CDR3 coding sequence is TGTGCCAGCAGCCCCTCCCCTCGGGGGGGATCACAAGAGACCCAGTACTTC. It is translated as CASSPSPRGGSQETQYF.

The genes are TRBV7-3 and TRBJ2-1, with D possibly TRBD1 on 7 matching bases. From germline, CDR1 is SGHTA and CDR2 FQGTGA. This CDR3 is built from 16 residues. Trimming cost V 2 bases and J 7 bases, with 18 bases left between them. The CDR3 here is CASSLEGGGGLNEQFF. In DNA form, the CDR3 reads TGTGCCAGCAGCTTAGAAGGCGGAGGGGGCCTTAATGAGCAGTTCTTC.

Here the CDR3 reads CASTLTPDRDNQPQHF. The CDR3 DNA follows: TGTGCCAGTACCCTAACTCCGGACAGGGACAATCAGCCCCAGCATTTT. The V gene is TRBV19, the J gene TRBJ1-5; TRBD1 agrees at 8 bases. Trimming cost V 7 bases and J 3 bases; bases outside gene matches: 11. The CDR3 is made up of 16 amino acids. The germline V gene encodes CDR1 LNHDA and CDR2 SQIVND (reference sequence).

The CDR3 sequence is CASSPPGTGALSTDTQYF. CDR3 nucleotide sequence: TGTGCCAGCTCACCACCAGGGACAGGGGCTCTTAGCACAGATACGCAGTATTTT. The rearrangement uses TRBV18 and TRBJ2-3; TRBD1 aligns across 10 bases. Germline V gene data show CDR1 as KGHSH and CDR2 as LQKENI. V dropped 0 bases and J dropped 0; count of bases not matched to a gene: 6. The CDR3 consists of 18 residues.

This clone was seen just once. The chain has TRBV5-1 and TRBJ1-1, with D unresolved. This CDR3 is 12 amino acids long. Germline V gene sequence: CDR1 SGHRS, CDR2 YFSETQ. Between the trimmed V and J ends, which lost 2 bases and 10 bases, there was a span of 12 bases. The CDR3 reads CASSLLGLRAFF. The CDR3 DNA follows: TGCGCCAGCAGCTTACTTGGGCTGCGAGCTTTCTTT.

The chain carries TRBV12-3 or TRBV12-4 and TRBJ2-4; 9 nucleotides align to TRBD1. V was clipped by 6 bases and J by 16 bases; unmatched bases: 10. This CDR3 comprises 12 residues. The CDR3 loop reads CASSRSPGQGYF. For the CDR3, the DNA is TGTGCCAGCAGCAGAAGCCCGGGACAGGGCTACTTC.

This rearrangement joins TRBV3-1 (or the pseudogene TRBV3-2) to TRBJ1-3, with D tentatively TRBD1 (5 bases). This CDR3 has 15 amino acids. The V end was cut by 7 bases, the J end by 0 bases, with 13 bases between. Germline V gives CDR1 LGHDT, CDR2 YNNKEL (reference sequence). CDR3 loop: CASTRGRASGNTIYF. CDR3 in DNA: TGTGCCAGCACGCGCGGCAGGGCCTCTGGAAACACCATATATTTT.

The CDR3 sequence: CASSGGGGSYEQYF. Here the CDR3 DNA reads TGCGCCAGCAGTGGAGGGGGGGGCTCCTACGAGCAGTACTTC. The rearrangement uses TRBV10-1 and TRBJ2-7, with D possibly matching TRBD2 (7 bases). CDR1 and CDR2 from the germline V gene are WNHNN and SYGVQD (reference sequence). Trimming removed 4 bases at V and 0 bases at J, with 10 bases between. The CDR3 extends over 14 amino acids.

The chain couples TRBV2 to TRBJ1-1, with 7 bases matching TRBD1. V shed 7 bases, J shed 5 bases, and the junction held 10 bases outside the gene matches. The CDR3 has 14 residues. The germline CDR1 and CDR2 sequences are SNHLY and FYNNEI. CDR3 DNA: TGTGCCAGCAAATCGGGACAGTCGAGGACTGAAGCTTTCTTT. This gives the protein CASKSGQSRTEAFF.

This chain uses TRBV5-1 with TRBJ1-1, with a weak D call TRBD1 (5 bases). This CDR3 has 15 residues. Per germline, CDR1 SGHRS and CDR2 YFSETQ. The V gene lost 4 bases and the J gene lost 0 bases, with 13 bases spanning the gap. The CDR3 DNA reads TGCGCCAGCAGCCCGGTAGGGACTCTGAACACTGAAGCTTTCTTT. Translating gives CASSPVGTLNTEAFF.

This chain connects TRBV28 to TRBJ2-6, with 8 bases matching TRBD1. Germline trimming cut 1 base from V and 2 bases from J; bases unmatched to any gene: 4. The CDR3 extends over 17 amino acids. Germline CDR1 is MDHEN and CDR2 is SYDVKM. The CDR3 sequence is CASSLSGGRAGANVLTF. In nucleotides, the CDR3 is TGTGCCAGCAGTTTATCAGGGGGCCGCGCTGGGGCCAACGTCCTGACTTTC. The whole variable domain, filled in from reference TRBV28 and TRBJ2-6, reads DVKVTQSSRYLVKRTGEKVFLECVQDMDHENMFWYRQDPGLGLRLIYFSYDVKMKEKGDIPEGYSVSREKKERFSLILESASTNQTSMYLCASSLSGGRAGANVLTFGAGSRLTVL.

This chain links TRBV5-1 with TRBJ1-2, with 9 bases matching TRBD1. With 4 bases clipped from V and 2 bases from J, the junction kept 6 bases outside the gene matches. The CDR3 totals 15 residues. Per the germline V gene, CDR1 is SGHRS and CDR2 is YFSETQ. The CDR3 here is CASSPEGQGNYGYTF. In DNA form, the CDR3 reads TGCGCCAGCAGCCCGGAGGGACAGGGCAACTATGGCTACACCTTC.

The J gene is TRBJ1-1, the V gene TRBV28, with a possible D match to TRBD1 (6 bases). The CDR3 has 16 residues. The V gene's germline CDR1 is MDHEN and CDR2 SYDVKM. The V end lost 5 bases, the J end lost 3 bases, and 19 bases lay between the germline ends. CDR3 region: CASSPDRSVMYTEAFF. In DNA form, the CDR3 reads TGTGCCAGCAGTCCCGACAGGAGTGTCATGTACACTGAAGCTTTCTTT.

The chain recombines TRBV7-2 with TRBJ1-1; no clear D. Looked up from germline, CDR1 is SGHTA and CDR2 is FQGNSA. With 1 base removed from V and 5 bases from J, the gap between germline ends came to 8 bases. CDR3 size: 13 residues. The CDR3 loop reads CASSLVLETEAFF. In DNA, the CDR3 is TGTGCCAGCAGCTTAGTTTTAGAGACTGAAGCTTTCTTT.

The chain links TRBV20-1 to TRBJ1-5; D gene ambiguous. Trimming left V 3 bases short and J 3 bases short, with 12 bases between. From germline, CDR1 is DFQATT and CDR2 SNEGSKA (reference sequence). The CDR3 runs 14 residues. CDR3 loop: CSASVSGFNQPQHF. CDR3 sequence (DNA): TGCAGTGCTAGTGTATCGGGGTTCAATCAGCCCCAGCATTTT.

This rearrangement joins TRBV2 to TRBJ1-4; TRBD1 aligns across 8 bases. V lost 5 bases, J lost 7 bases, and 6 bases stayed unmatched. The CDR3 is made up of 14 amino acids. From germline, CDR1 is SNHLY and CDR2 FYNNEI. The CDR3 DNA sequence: TGTGCCAGCAGTCCGACAGGGGCGGTTGAAAAACTGTTTTTT. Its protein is CASSPTGAVEKLFF.

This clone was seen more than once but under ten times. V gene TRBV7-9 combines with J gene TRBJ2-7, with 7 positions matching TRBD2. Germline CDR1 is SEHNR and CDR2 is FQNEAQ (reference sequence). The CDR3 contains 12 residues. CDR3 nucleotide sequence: TGTGCCAGCAGCCTGGCCGGGGGGACCAGTCGGGTC. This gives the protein CASSLAGGTSRV.

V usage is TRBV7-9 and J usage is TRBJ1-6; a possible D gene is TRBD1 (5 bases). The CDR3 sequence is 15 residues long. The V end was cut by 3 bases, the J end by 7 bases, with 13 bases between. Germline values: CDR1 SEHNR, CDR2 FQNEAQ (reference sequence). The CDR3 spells CASSFGTEGNSPLHF. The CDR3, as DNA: TGTGCCAGCAGCTTCGGGACGGAGGGGAATTCACCCCTCCACTTT. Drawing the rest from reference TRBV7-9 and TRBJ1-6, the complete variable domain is DTGVSQNPRHKITKRGQNVTFRCDPISEHNRLYWYRQTLGQGPEFLTYFQNEAQLEKSRLLSDRFSAERPKGSFSTLEIQRTEQGDSAMYLCASSFGTEGNSPLHFGNGTRLTVT.

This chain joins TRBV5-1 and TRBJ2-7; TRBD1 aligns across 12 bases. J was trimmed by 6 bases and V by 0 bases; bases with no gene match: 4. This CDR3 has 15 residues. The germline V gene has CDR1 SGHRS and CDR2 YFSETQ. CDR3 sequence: CASSLVGTGGLEQYF. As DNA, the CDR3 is TGCGCCAGCAGCTTGGTTGGGACAGGGGGCCTCGAGCAGTACTTC.

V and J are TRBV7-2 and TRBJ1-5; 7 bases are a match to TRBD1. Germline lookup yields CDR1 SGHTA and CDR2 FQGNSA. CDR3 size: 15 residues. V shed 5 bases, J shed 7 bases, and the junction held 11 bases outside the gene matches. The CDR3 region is CASSQQRGGGQPQHF. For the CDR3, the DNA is TGTGCCAGCAGCCAACAAAGAGGGGGCGGGCAGCCCCAGCATTTT.

This CDR3 reads CASSKLEGKGTYEQYF. The CDR3 DNA sequence: TGTGCCAGCAGCAAACTGGAGGGGAAGGGTACCTACGAGCAGTACTTC. The chain joins TRBV21-1 to TRBJ2-7; the D call TRBD2 from the table was never checked on the DNA. TRBV21-1 is classified as a pseudogene. The CDR3 contains 16 residues.

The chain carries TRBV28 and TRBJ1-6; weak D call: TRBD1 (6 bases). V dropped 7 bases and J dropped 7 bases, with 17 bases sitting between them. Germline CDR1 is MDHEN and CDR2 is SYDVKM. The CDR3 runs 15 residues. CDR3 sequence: CASTRGGSRNSPLHF. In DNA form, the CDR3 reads TGTGCCAGCACCCGTGGGGGCTCGAGGAATTCACCCCTCCACTTT.

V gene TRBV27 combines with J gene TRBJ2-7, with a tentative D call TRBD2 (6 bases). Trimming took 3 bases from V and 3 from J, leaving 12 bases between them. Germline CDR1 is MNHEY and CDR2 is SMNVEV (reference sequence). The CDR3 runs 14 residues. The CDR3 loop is CASSFAQGLYEQYF. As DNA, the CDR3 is TGTGCCAGCAGTTTTGCGCAGGGACTCTACGAGCAGTACTTC.

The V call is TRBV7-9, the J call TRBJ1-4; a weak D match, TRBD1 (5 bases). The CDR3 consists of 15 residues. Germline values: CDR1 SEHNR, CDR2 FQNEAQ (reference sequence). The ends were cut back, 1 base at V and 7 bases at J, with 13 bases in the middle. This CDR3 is CASSLGNQRGEKLFF. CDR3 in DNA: TGTGCCAGCAGCTTAGGAAACCAAAGGGGTGAAAAACTGTTTTTT.

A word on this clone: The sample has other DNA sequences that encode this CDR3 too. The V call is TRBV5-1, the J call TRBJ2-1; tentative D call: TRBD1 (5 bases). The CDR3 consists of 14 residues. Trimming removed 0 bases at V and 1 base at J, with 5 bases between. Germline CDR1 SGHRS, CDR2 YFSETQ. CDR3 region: CASSLGQSYNEQFF. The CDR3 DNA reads TGCGCCAGCAGCTTGGGACAGTCCTACAATGAGCAGTTCTTC.

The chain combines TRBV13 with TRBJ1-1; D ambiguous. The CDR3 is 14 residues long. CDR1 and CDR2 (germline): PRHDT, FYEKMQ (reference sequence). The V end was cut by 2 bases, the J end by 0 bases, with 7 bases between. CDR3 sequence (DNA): TGTGCCAGCAGCTTACCCCTTATGAACACTGAAGCTTTCTTT. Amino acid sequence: CASSLPLMNTEAFF.

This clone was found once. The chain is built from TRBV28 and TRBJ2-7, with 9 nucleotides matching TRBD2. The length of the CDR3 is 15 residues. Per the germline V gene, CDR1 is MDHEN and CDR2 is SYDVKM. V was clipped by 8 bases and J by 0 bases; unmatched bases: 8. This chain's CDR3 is CASWVAGASSYEQYF. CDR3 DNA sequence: TGTGCCAGCTGGGTAGCGGGGGCTAGCTCCTACGAGCAGTACTTC.

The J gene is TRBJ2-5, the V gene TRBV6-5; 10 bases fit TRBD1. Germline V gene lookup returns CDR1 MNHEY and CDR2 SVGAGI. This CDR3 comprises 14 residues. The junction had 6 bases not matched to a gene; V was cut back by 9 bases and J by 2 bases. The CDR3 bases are TGTGCCAGTTGGACAGGGGGGAGGCAAGAGACCCAGTACTTC. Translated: CASWTGGRQETQYF.

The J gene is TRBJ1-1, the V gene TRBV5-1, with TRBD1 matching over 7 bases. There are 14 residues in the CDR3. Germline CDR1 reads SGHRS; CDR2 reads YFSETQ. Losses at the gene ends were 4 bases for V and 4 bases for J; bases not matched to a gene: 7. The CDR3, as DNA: TGCGCCAGCAGCCAGTTGACAGGGTCCACTGAAGCTTTCTTT. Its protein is CASSQLTGSTEAFF.